The 22 T cell receptor beta chains presented below share a single source sample, sequenced in a study of vaccination effects on CD4 cells after COVID-19. The data were produced by immunoSEQ multiplex PCR, yet TCRdb's version contains in-frame clones alone and is incomplete. The table lists approximately 40,000 clones, around 67% of them singletons. Ahead of sequencing, the ViraFEST assay grew antigen-specific CD4+ T cells using viral peptide pools. Once cultured for more than nine days, the cells underwent separation to obtain CD4+ T cells. Convalescent patients had PCR-confirmed SARS-CoV-2 infection between March and December 2020. Their antigen targets remain unknown. The material sequenced was CD4+ T cells from PBMCs cultured with a peptide pool, taken before COVID-19 vaccination. The receptors stem from a human donor who had a prior SARS-CoV-2 infection.

The rearrangement uses TRBV7-3 and TRBJ2-2; no clear D gene. The CDR3 has 16 amino acids. Trimming removed 2 bases at V and 2 bases at J, with 12 bases between. Germline loops: CDR1 SGHTA, CDR2 FQGTGA. This CDR3 reads CASSLQGPDNTGELFF. DNA of the CDR3: TGTGCCAGCAGCTTACAAGGGCCCGATAACACCGGGGAGCTGTTTTTT. Together with reference TRBV7-3 and TRBJ2-2, the CDR3 gives the full variable domain: GAGVSQTPSNKVTEKGKYVELRCDPISGHTALYWYRQSLGQGPEFLIYFQGTGAADDSGLPNDRFFAVRPEGSVSTLKIQRTERGDSAVYLCASSLQGPDNTGELFFGEGSRLTVL.

This clone appeared a few times. The chain employs TRBV4-1 and TRBJ2-3; D gene uncertain. Trimming pared 1 base from V and 2 bases from J, leaving 13 bases between. CDR1 is MGHRA and CDR2 is YSYEKL in the germline V gene. This CDR3 has 16 amino acids. CDR3 loop: CASSQVDLVVTDTQYF. The CDR3 DNA sequence: TGCGCCAGCAGCCAAGTCGACCTGGTTGTCACAGATACGCAGTATTTT.

This clone turned up a few times. The V gene is TRBV5-6, the J gene TRBJ1-1; perhaps TRBD1 as D (5 bases). The CDR3 runs to 14 residues. Trimming cost V 0 bases and J 3 bases, with 9 bases left between them. Germline V gene sequence: CDR1 SGHDT, CDR2 YYEEEE. The chain's CDR3 is CASSLAMGDTEAFF. In DNA form, the CDR3 reads TGTGCCAGCAGCTTGGCTATGGGGGACACTGAAGCTTTCTTT.

The CDR3 nucleotides read TGCGCCAGCAGCCAATGGGAGGGCTATGGCTACACCTTC. Translated: CASSQWEGYGYTF. The chain is built from TRBV4-1 and TRBJ1-2; D call uncertain. CDR3 length: 13 residues. Per the germline V gene, CDR1 is MGHRA and CDR2 is YSYEKL. V lost 2 bases to trimming and J lost 4 bases, with 8 bases between them.

This clone was detected only a few times. This rearrangement joins TRBV18 to TRBJ2-4; perhaps TRBD2 as D (5 bases). The V end lost 1 base, the J end lost 7 bases, and 14 bases lay between the germline ends. Germline assignment: CDR1 KGHSH and CDR2 LQKENI. The CDR3 has 15 amino acids. This chain's CDR3 is CASSPRSPGINIQYF. As DNA, the CDR3 is TGTGCCAGCTCACCACGAAGCCCGGGGATCAACATTCAGTACTTC. Combining the CDR3 with reference TRBV18 and TRBJ2-4 gives the whole variable domain NAGVMQNPRHLVRRRGQEARLRCSPMKGHSHVYWYRQLPEEGLKFMVYLQKENIIDESGMPKERFSAEFPKEGPSILRIQQVVRGDSAAYFCASSPRSPGINIQYFGAGTRLSVL.

The chain joins TRBV13 to TRBJ2-1; D is unclear. Trimming took 2 bases from V and 4 from J, leaving 12 bases between them. The CDR3 length is 15 residues. Germline CDR1 reads PRHDT; CDR2 reads FYEKMQ (reference sequence). The CDR3 protein is CASSLIASVYNEQFF. Here the CDR3 DNA reads TGTGCCAGCAGCTTAATCGCGAGCGTATACAATGAGCAGTTCTTC.

This clone occurred a few times. The rearrangement links TRBV12-5 to TRBJ2-3, with a tentative D call TRBD2 (6 bases). Germline V CDR1 and CDR2: LGHNT, FRNRAP. V lost 9 bases, J lost 0 bases, and 13 bases lay in between. The CDR3 loop spans 14 amino acids. The CDR3 is CASSGRGSTDTQYF. CDR3 nucleotide sequence: TGTGCTAGCTCTGGTCGGGGGAGCACAGATACGCAGTATTTT.

This clone has more than one count but fewer than ten. The gene calls are TRBV5-1 and TRBJ1-3; no firm D call. Germline-derived CDR1 and CDR2 are SGHRS and YFSETQ. The CDR3 consists of 15 residues. Trimming took 0 bases from V and 0 from J, leaving 7 bases between them. CDR3 region: CASSLGRSSGNTIYF. In nucleotides, the CDR3 is TGCGCCAGCAGCTTGGGGAGGAGCTCTGGAAACACCATATATTTT. Using reference TRBV5-1 and TRBJ1-3 for the parts outside the CDR3, the full variable domain is KAGVTQTPRYLIKTRGQQVTLSCSPISGHRSVSWYQQTPGQGLQFLFEYFSETQRNKGNFPGRFSGRQFSNSRSEMNVSTLELGDSALYLCASSLGRSSGNTIYFGEGSWLTVV.

This clone showed up just a few times. Other DNA sequences in the sample encode the same CDR3. The rearrangement uses TRBV7-3 and TRBJ2-5; a weak D match, TRBD1 (6 bases). Germline V gives CDR1 SGHTA, CDR2 FQGTGA. Deletions cut 5 bases from V and 2 bases from J, with 12 bases between. The CDR3 sequence is 14 residues long. The CDR3 protein is CASSPTGLQETQYF. DNA for the CDR3: TGTGCCAGCAGCCCCACAGGGCTGCAAGAGACCCAGTACTTC. The full variable domain, its missing parts supplied by reference TRBV7-3 and TRBJ2-5, is GAGVSQTPSNKVTEKGKYVELRCDPISGHTALYWYRQSLGQGPEFLIYFQGTGAADDSGLPNDRFFAVRPEGSVSTLKIQRTERGDSAVYLCASSPTGLQETQYFGPGTRLLVL.

V and J are TRBV9 and TRBJ2-5, with D hard to call. The V gene lost 0 bases and the J gene lost 1 base, with 7 bases spanning the gap. CDR1 and CDR2 from the germline V gene are SGDLS and YYNGEE. This CDR3 spans 14 amino acids. The CDR3: CASSVAGIQETQYF. The CDR3 bases are TGTGCCAGCAGCGTAGCTGGGATCCAAGAGACCCAGTACTTC.

V and J are TRBV20-1 and TRBJ1-2; D is ambiguous. V was clipped by 3 bases and J by 5 bases, with 10 bases between them. The CDR3 loop spans 12 amino acids. Germline CDR1 is DFQATT and CDR2 is SNEGSKA (reference sequence). The chain's CDR3 is CSASYGGYGYTF. The CDR3 DNA reads TGCAGTGCTAGTTATGGAGGTTATGGCTACACCTTC.

V is TRBV11-3 and J is TRBJ1-1, with a weak D call TRBD1 (5 bases). This CDR3 contains 17 residues. The germline CDR1 and CDR2 sequences are SGHNT and YENEEA. Trimming shortened V by 1 base and J by 1 base, and 16 bases separated the two germline ends. CDR3 bases: TGTGCCAGCAGCTTAGCCAGGGCACCCCTACCGAACACTGAAGCTTTCTTT. This encodes CASSLARAPLPNTEAFF.

This clone appeared a single time. The CDR3 is CAISSDRLLLSNQPQHF. CDR3 sequence (DNA): TGTGCCATCAGCTCGGACAGGTTATTGCTTAGCAATCAGCCCCAGCATTTT. The chain links TRBV10-3 to TRBJ1-5, with 7 bases aligning to TRBD1. Germline V gene lookup returns CDR1 ENHRY and CDR2 SYGVKD. Trimming cost V 6 bases and J 0 bases; bases outside gene matches: 11. CDR3 length: 17 amino acids.

The CDR3 sequence is CASRGQSSYEQYF. CDR3 nucleotide sequence: TGTGCCAGTAGGGGTCAGAGCTCCTACGAGCAGTACTTC. V is TRBV19 and J is TRBJ2-7; D is ambiguous. The V gene's germline CDR1 is LNHDA and CDR2 SQIVND (reference sequence). The CDR3 runs to 13 residues. The V and J ends lost 6 bases and 0 bases respectively, with 9 bases between them.

The chain joins TRBV5-1 to TRBJ2-1; no clear D gene. This CDR3 has 16 amino acids. CDR1 and CDR2 (germline): SGHRS, YFSETQ. The germline V and J ends were trimmed by 0 bases and 0 bases, with 10 bases remaining between them. The CDR3 region is CASSLVAVSSYNEQFF. Here the CDR3 DNA reads TGCGCCAGCAGCTTGGTGGCTGTTAGCTCCTACAATGAGCAGTTCTTC. Looking up the rest from reference TRBV5-1 and TRBJ2-1 gives the full variable domain: KAGVTQTPRYLIKTRGQQVTLSCSPISGHRSVSWYQQTPGQGLQFLFEYFSETQRNKGNFPGRFSGRQFSNSRSEMNVSTLELGDSALYLCASSLVAVSSYNEQFFGPGTRLTVL.

The gene calls are TRBV7-2 and TRBJ1-5, with TRBD1 identical over 7 bases. CDR1 is SGHTA, CDR2 FQGNSA, per germline. The ends lost 4 bases at V and 2 bases at J; junction bases unmatched: 8. This CDR3 contains 16 residues. The CDR3 here is CASSYMQGDRNQPQHF. CDR3 nucleotides: TGTGCCAGCAGCTACATGCAGGGGGATCGCAATCAGCCCCAGCATTTT.

V and J are TRBV6-6 and TRBJ2-7; tentatively, D is TRBD2 (6 bases). Trimming shortened V by 2 bases and J by 2 bases, and 13 bases separated the two germline ends. The length of the CDR3 is 15 residues. CDR1 is MNHNY and CDR2 is SVGAGI in the germline V gene (reference sequence). In nucleotides, the CDR3 is TGTGCCAGCAGTTACAGTGGCGGGGAGGCCTACGAGCAGTACTTC. Protein: CASSYSGGEAYEQYF.

There are a few counts of this clone. This chain uses TRBV12-3 or TRBV12-4 with TRBJ2-2; D uncertain. The CDR3 consists of 13 residues. V dropped 8 bases and J dropped 3 bases, with 10 bases sitting between them. The chain's CDR3 is CASRAYDTGELFF. In nucleotides, the CDR3 is TGTGCCAGCCGCGCGTATGACACCGGGGAGCTGTTTTTT.

V usage is TRBV28 and J usage is TRBJ2-5, with D possibly being TRBD1 (5 bases). This CDR3 has 14 residues. Germline-derived CDR1 and CDR2 are MDHEN and SYDVKM. V was trimmed by 6 bases and J by 2 bases, leaving 13 bases between them. CDR3 sequence: CASRGQALQETQYF. DNA of the CDR3: TGTGCCAGCAGGGGGCAAGCGCTTCAAGAGACCCAGTACTTC.

The chain has TRBV6-5 and TRBJ1-5; D is uncertain. Trimming cost V 8 bases and J 5 bases, with 13 bases left between them. This CDR3 has 13 residues. Looked up from germline, CDR1 is MNHEY and CDR2 is SVGAGI. The CDR3 sequence: CASGFSVDQPQHF. CDR3 nucleotides: TGTGCCAGCGGGTTTTCGGTCGATCAGCCCCAGCATTTT.

The chain couples TRBV19 to TRBJ2-1; 11 bases are a match to TRBD2. V shed 5 bases, J shed 0 bases, and the junction held 6 bases outside the gene matches. From germline, CDR1 is LNHDA and CDR2 SQIVND (reference sequence). There are 17 residues in the CDR3. Here the CDR3 DNA reads TGTGCCAGTAGTCCGGGACTAGCGGAAGTCTCCTACAATGAGCAGTTCTTC. Protein sequence: CASSPGLAEVSYNEQFF. Full variable domain (rest looked up from reference TRBV19 and TRBJ2-1): DGGITQSPKYLFRKEGQNVTLSCEQNLNHDAMYWYRQDPGQGLRLIYYSQIVNDFQKGDIAEGYSVSREKKESFPLTVTSAQKNPTAFYLCASSPGLAEVSYNEQFFGPGTRLTVL.

The genes are TRBV30 and TRBJ1-4; tentatively, D is TRBD1 (5 bases). Germline CDR1 is GTSNPN and CDR2 is SVGIG (reference sequence). The V end was cut by 3 bases, the J end by 5 bases, with 16 bases between. This CDR3 region has 15 residues. The CDR3 sequence: CAWSAGGGLNEKLFF. The CDR3 coding sequence is TGTGCCTGGAGCGCTGGGGGGGGGTTAAATGAAAAACTGTTTTTT.